The text below deals with one TCR beta chain. Its antigen specificity is not known. No base quality information exists; no much larger clone differs at one position. V ends up 5 bases short and J 3 bases short, with an unmatched junction base count of 13. Measured from the cysteine to the phenylalanine, the CDR3 is 17 residues long. Only the CDR3 DNA stays, 51 bases, in frame from base 1. Taken from the germline V gene (reference sequence), the CDR1 and CDR2 loops are MNHEY and SMNVEV. One collaborating source in Seattle enrolled patients during active infection and followed them longitudinally through the course of disease. Whole blood was collected in K2EDTA tubes by collaborating institutions according to the institutions' own protocols. For TCRbeta analysis, collaborators shipped samples in one of three forms: frozen whole blood, isolated PBMCs, or DNA extracted from either of those sample types.

The entry originates in a study of blood T cell repertoires in COVID-19 (dated by TCRdb to between 2020 and 2021). The study in broad terms: Samples from collaborators originated in the United States, Italy and Spain and spanned both the acute and convalescent phases of COVID-19. The prospective study material was composed of cDNA or gDNA derived from T cells, B-cell-depleted T cells, or PBMCs. Subjects who had been exposed to COVID-19, were actively infected with it, or had recovered from it provided the deeply sampled blood TCRbeta repertoires that made up the dataset. The repertoires were released in a freely available public database meant as a resource for research on the immune response to SARS-CoV-2. The samples were drawn from two sources: the first 160 participants of the ongoing ImmuneRACE study, and 1,200 or so subjects contributed by 6 global collaborators. A de-identified subject ID, COVID-19 status, age in years and sex were almost always included in the sample metadata. Where available, HLA class I and class II types were taken from metadata supplied by the sample provider and were not determined by assay-based typing. Summary of the overall study and its limitations: The amount of clinical and demographic metadata varied by source and participant and was provided uncurated.

The immunoSEQ Assay, a bias-controlled multiplex PCR, was used to amplify TCRbeta CDR3 regions from genomic DNA. In the authors' own workflow: The number of nucleated cells in each sample was estimated from the amplification of reference gene primers within the assay. To quantify the absolute abundance of each unique TCRbeta CDR3 rearrangement, sequence reads were collapsed and filtered. For each sample, productive Simpson clonality was calculated as the square root of Simpson's diversity index across productive rearrangements. Imported from immuneACCESS, the table was reduced by TCRdb to in-frame sequences with V and J called. These copies leave out some clones; in studies compared against another copy, an unresolved V gene accounts for under half, and the cause of the remainder is not known. Clone size and the V and J calls come from that table; the DNA yielded D and trimming. The sample profile shows some 240,000 clones; over 70% of them were found once. Clones ranked in the top ten supply roughly 10% of the sample.

The sample taken for sequencing was peripheral blood. This clonotype was sampled from a woman between 65 and 79 years old with COVID-19, enrolled during active disease. Recombination connected TRBV27 to TRBJ2-4; 7 junctional bases match TRBD1. The DNA sequence is as follows: TGTGCCAGCAGTCGGTTCTCCCACAGGGGAGACAAAAACATTCAGTACTTC. It codes for CASSRFSHRGDKNIQYF.